Described below is a single T cell receptor beta chain sequence and its context. This specimen comes from a study of blood T cell repertoires in COVID-19. Turning to the study itself: COVID-19 samples, acute and convalescent, were from the United States, Italy and Spain. T cells, B-cell-depleted T cells, or PBMCs supplied cDNA or gDNA.

Membership in each cohort depended on participant-reported clinical history. Original analysis: By means of reference gene primer amplification, nucleated cell counts were estimated. The protocol was immunoSEQ multiplex PCR, while the TCRdb copy is restricted to in-frame clones and leaves out a portion. The D gene and trimming were derived from the DNA, and the V and J assignments and clone size from that table. Here the sample spans roughly 190,000 clones, 80% to 85% being singletons. CDR1 LGHNA and CDR2 YSLEER come from the germline V gene. CDR3 length: 16 residues. Trimming took off 1 base at V and 6 bases at J, with 15 bases between the two ends.

The genes are TRBV4-3 and TRBJ2-2, with D possibly being TRBD2 (6 bases). Input material: PBMCs or T cells enriched from blood (not recorded which). This sequence was found in a woman under 40 who had been exposed to COVID-19. In DNA form, the CDR3 reads TGCGCCAGCAGCCAAGCGTTGGCAGGCGGGGCCGGGGAGCTGTTTTTT. It is translated as CASSQALAGGAGELFF.